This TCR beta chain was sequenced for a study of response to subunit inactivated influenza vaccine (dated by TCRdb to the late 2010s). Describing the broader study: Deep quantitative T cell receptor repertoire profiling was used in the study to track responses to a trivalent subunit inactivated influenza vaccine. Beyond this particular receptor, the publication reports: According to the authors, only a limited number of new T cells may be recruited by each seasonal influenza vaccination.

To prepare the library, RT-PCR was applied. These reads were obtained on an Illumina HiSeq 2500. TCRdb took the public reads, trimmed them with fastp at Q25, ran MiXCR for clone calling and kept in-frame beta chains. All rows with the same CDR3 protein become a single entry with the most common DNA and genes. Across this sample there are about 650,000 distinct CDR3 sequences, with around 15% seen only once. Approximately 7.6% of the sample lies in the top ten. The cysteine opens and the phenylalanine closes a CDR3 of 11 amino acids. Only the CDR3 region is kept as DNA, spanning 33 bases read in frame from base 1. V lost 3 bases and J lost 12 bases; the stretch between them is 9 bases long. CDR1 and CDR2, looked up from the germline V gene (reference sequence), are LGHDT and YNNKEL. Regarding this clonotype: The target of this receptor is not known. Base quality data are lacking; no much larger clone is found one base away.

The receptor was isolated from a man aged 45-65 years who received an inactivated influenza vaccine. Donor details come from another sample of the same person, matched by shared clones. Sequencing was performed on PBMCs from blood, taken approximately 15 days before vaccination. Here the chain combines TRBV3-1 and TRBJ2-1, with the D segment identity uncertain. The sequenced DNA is TGTGCCAGCAGCCACAGCCGGGTGCAGTTCTTC. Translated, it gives CASSHSRVQFF.